This T cell receptor beta chain came from a study of cytomegalovirus exposure and HLA in healthy donors. In nominal health when sampled, donors likely had unrecorded immune exposures nonetheless. The study, taken as a whole, reports: TRBV6-2, TRBV6-3 and some other V segments were unresolvable in 87-base-pair reads.

Trimming took off 5 bases at V and 0 bases at J, with 20 bases between the two ends. CDR1 is SGHRS, CDR2 YFSETQ, per germline. The CDR3 runs 18 residues. PCR was performed using 60 Vbeta and 13 Jbeta primers. Repertoires were generated with immunoSEQ multiplex PCR, while TCRdb's copy carries only in-frame clones and drops some. The data contain roughly 110,000 clones, around 75% of them singletons. This clone was picked up one time. No antigen is known for it. The sequenced sample was PBMCs. This chain connects TRBV5-1 to TRBJ2-2; D might be TRBD1 (5 bases). The source is a female donor in good health and CMV-seronegative. As DNA, the CDR3 is TGCGCCAGCAGACGAGGCAGGGATCCCCCTACGAACACCGGGGAGCTGTTTTTT. Its translation is CASRRGRDPPTNTGELFF.